The clone carrying this T cell receptor beta chain was seen more than once but under ten times. This sample was included in a study of blood T cells in healthy people across ages. Across the whole study: Per two T cells, about one barcoded beta molecule was captured through template switching.

Using a J-beta primer mix together with a sample-barcoded 5' primer, a second PCR was run for about 6 to 11 cycles. TCRdb fed the 5' RACE reads into MiXCR, producing one record per CDR3 protein. The repertoire holds about 800,000 distinct CDR3 sequences, around 25% seen once, with more than 3% in the top ten. Germline V lookup: CDR1 SGHKS, CDR2 YYEKEE (reference sequence). V shed 0 bases and J shed 4 bases, with 19 bases lying between them. This CDR3 has 17 amino acids. These data were also reused for a study on T cells of mothers and their children. That work contributes: Sample barcodes plus 2-4 random nucleotides came from the M1S primer.

This chain links TRBV5-5 with TRBJ2-5; D is perhaps TRBD1 (5 bases). This clonotype originated in a boy aged 10-17 years in good health. The material sequenced was blood. CDR3: CASSLGFVQGGTETQYF. CDR3 DNA: TGTGCCAGCAGCTTGGGATTTGTGCAGGGTGGAACAGAGACCCAGTACTTC.